One sample yielded the 25 T cell receptor beta chains listed below, sequenced in a study of early T cells in non-severe SARS-CoV-2 infection. Using its own MiXCR run on the 5' RACE reads, TCRdb lists one record per CDR3 protein. This table has more than 45,000 distinct CDR3 sequences, 9.5% to 15% appearing once. Sequenced sample: whole blood. These receptors were collected from an adult who was a healthcare worker with PCR-confirmed SARS-CoV-2 infection or an uninfected control (not recorded which).

This clonotype occurred many times. The J gene is TRBJ2-7, the V gene TRBV24-1, with TRBD2 as a possible D gene (6 bases). Trimming left V 5 bases short and J 4 bases short, with 17 bases between. Germline V gene sequence: CDR1 KGHDR, CDR2 SFDVKD. The CDR3 runs to 15 residues. The CDR3 DNA follows: TGTGCCACCAGTGGCGGGACCGGTACTGGGTACGAGCAGTACTTC. The encoded protein is CATSGGTGTGYEQYF.

V gene TRBV27 combines with J gene TRBJ2-3, with 9 positions matching TRBD2. Germline V gene lookup returns CDR1 MNHEY and CDR2 SMNVEV (reference sequence). V shed 0 bases and J 2 bases; nucleotides not matched to a gene: 12. This CDR3 has 19 residues. The CDR3 spells CASSLSASGLAGSTDTQYF. The CDR3 DNA follows: TGTGCCAGCAGTTTATCTGCTTCCGGGCTAGCGGGATCCACAGATACGCAGTATTTT.

The chain has TRBV18 and TRBJ2-1; TRBD1 is a possible D gene (6 bases). This CDR3 spans 15 amino acids. Germline CDR1 KGHSH, CDR2 LQKENI. Trimming removed 6 bases at V and 2 bases at J, with 14 bases between. In DNA form, the CDR3 reads TGTGCCAGCTCCCCCAGGGGCGGCCCCTACAATGAGCAGTTCTTC. As protein: CASSPRGGPYNEQFF.

The rearrangement links TRBV2 to TRBJ2-7, with D possibly TRBD1 on 5 matching bases. CDR3 size: 13 residues. With 8 bases removed from V and 2 bases from J, the gap between germline ends came to 13 bases. Germline V gene data show CDR1 as SNHLY and CDR2 as FYNNEI. The CDR3 sequence is CASGSDRAYEQYF. The CDR3 DNA sequence: TGTGCCAGCGGCAGTGACAGAGCCTACGAGCAGTACTTC. The full variable domain, completed using reference TRBV2 and TRBJ2-7, is EPEVTQTPSHQVTQMGQEVILRCVPISNHLYFYWYRQILGQKVEFLVSFYNNEISEKSEIFDDQFSVERPDGSNFTLKIRSTKLEDSAMYFCASGSDRAYEQYFGPGTRLTVT.

This clonotype was counted a few times. The genes are TRBV12-2 and TRBJ2-2; no check of the table's D call, TRBD2, against the DNA was made. TRBV12-2 is termed a pseudogene. The CDR3 has 17 residues. CDR3 protein: CASRANTLGSDTGELFF. The CDR3, as DNA: TGTGCAAGTCGCGCTAACACCCTTGGGAGTGACACCGGGGAGCTGTTTTTT.

In this sample, this clonotype turned up a few times. The CDR3 sequence: CASSLNAAYGYTF. As DNA, the CDR3 is TGTGCCAGCAGCTTAAACGCGGCGTATGGCTACACCTTC. The chain has TRBV11-2 and TRBJ1-2; no reliable D call. Germline V gene lookup returns CDR1 SGHAT and CDR2 FQNNGV. V lost 2 bases, J lost 5 bases, and 9 bases lay in between. This CDR3 is built from 13 residues.

This clonotype was seen a handful of times. The V and J genes are TRBV20-1 and TRBJ2-5, with 7 positions matching TRBD2. The germline CDR1 and CDR2 sequences are DFQATT and SNEGSKA (reference sequence). The CDR3 loop spans 10 amino acids. The junction had 0 bases not matched to a gene; V was cut back by 6 bases and J by 5 bases. Written as DNA, the CDR3 is TGCAGTGCCGGGAGGGAGACCCAGTACTTC. Protein: CSAGRETQYF.

The chain combines TRBV12-3 or TRBV12-4 with TRBJ1-1, with D hard to call. Trimming pared 2 bases from V and 1 base from J, leaving 5 bases between. The CDR3 loop spans 13 amino acids. The CDR3 loop reads CASSLRSNTEAFF. CDR3 sequence (DNA): TGTGCCAGCAGTTTAAGATCGAACACTGAAGCTTTCTTT.

The chain joins TRBV24-1 to TRBJ2-3, with D hard to call. This CDR3 spans 12 amino acids. V was cut by 4 bases and J by 5 bases, with 6 bases left in between. The germline V gene encodes CDR1 KGHDR and CDR2 SFDVKD. In DNA, the CDR3 is TGTGCCACCAGTGAGCGTAGAGATACGCAGTATTTT. Its translation: CATSERRDTQYF.

The chain combines TRBV28 with TRBJ2-7, with D possibly being TRBD1 or TRBD2 (6 bases each). The length of the CDR3 is 14 residues. The germline V gene has CDR1 MDHEN and CDR2 SYDVKM. Trimming shortened V by 5 bases and J by 1 base, and 12 bases separated the two germline ends. Written as DNA, the CDR3 is TGTGCCAGCAGTACCACAGGGAGGTCCTACGAGCAGTACTTC. Protein sequence: CASSTTGRSYEQYF.

Only a few counts were recorded for this clonotype. The gene calls are TRBV25-1 and TRBJ2-7, with 12 bases that match TRBD1. J lost 7 bases, V lost 4 bases, and 11 bases had no gene match. Germline V gives CDR1 MGHDK, CDR2 SYGVNS. This CDR3 spans 16 amino acids. The CDR3 spells CASSANPGQGAREQYF. The CDR3 nucleotides read TGTGCCAGCAGTGCAAATCCGGGACAGGGGGCGCGGGAGCAGTACTTC.

This clonotype came up many times. The chain is built from TRBV3-1 and TRBJ1-6; D uncertain. This CDR3 spans 13 amino acids. CDR1 and CDR2 from the germline V gene are LGHDT and YNNKEL (reference sequence). V was trimmed by 3 bases and J by 10 bases, leaving 10 bases between them. CDR3 sequence (DNA): TGTGCCAGCAGCCACGGGTATCGGTCACCCCTCCACTTT. Protein: CASSHGYRSPLHF.

This clonotype occurred many times. The gene calls are TRBV14 and TRBJ2-1; 9 positions agree with TRBD2. The CDR3 consists of 16 residues. Looked up from germline, CDR1 is SGHDN and CDR2 is FVKESK. V was pared by 0 bases and J by 14 bases, with 14 bases of the junction left unmatched. This CDR3 reads CASSQDGVTPSGEKFF. The DNA for the CDR3 is TGTGCCAGCAGCCAAGACGGGGTCACTCCTAGCGGGGAGAAGTTCTTC.

J is TRBJ2-1 and V is TRBV6-6; TRBD1 agrees at 9 bases. The V gene end was trimmed by 0 bases and the J gene end by 0 bases; junction bases not matched to a gene: 6. The CDR3 length is 18 residues. The germline V gene encodes CDR1 MNHNY and CDR2 SVGAGI (reference sequence). CDR3 nucleotides: TGTGCCAGCAGTTACTCGCCTGGACAGGGGAGCTCCTACAATGAGCAGTTCTTC. Its protein is CASSYSPGQGSSYNEQFF.

This clonotype was seen a handful of times. The chain employs TRBV9 and TRBJ2-3; the match to TRBD2 covers 7 bases. CDR1 is SGDLS, CDR2 YYNGEE, per germline. V gave up 3 bases and J gave up 0 bases; unmatched junction bases: 4. This CDR3 has 15 amino acids. CDR3 DNA: TGTGCCAGCAGCGGCGGGAGTTGGAGCACAGATACGCAGTATTTT. This translates into CASSGGSWSTDTQYF.

This clonotype was counted at least ten times. The rearrangement joins TRBV28 to TRBJ2-2, with 7 bases lining up with TRBD2. From germline, CDR1 is MDHEN and CDR2 SYDVKM. With V trimmed by 5 bases and J by 3 bases, 12 bases remained unmatched. CDR3 length: 17 amino acids. The CDR3 nucleotides are TGTGCCAGCAGTCCAAGAAATCTAGCGGTCTACACCGGGGAGCTGTTTTTT. Translated, it gives CASSPRNLAVYTGELFF.

This clonotype occurred many times. Relative to the germline gene, one junction end is altered; a read error may explain this. For the CDR3, the DNA is TGCAGCGTGGGCCCGGGACAGGGTATCTTC. Protein sequence: CSVGPGQGIF. V is TRBV29-1 and J is TRBJ2-1; TRBD1 aligns across 9 bases. The CDR3 extends over 10 amino acids. The germline V gene has CDR1 SQVTM and CDR2 ANQGSEA.

Here the CDR3 DNA reads TGTGCCAGCAGCTTAAGGCAGTTCAGCACCGGGGAGCTGTTTTTT. Its translation: CASSLRQFSTGELFF. The V call is TRBV7-8, the J call TRBJ2-2; D is uncertain. Looked up from germline, CDR1 is SGHVS and CDR2 is FQNEAQ. Trimming took 2 bases from V and 4 from J, leaving 11 bases between them. CDR3 length: 15 residues. The variable domain in full, with the rest retrieved from reference TRBV7-8 and TRBJ2-2, is GAGVSQSPRYKVAKRGQDVALRCDPISGHVSLFWYQQALGQGPEFLTYFQNEAQLDKSGLPSDRFFAERPEGSVSTLKIQRTQQEDSAVYLCASSLRQFSTGELFFGEGSRLTVL.

The V and J genes are TRBV5-6 and TRBJ2-3; 8 positions agree with TRBD1. V gave up 4 bases and J gave up 4 bases; unmatched junction bases: 11. The germline gives CDR1 SGHDT, CDR2 YYEEEE. The CDR3 is 16 residues long. CDR3 residues: CASSPRGRGNPDTQYF. CDR3 bases: TGTGCCAGCAGCCCCAGGGGGCGCGGGAATCCAGATACGCAGTATTTT.

This clonotype was found many times. This rearrangement joins TRBV29-1 to TRBJ2-1; 11 bases match TRBD2. CDR1 and CDR2 from the germline V gene are SQVTM and ANQGSEA. J was trimmed by 3 bases and V by 5 bases; bases with no gene match: 9. The CDR3 has 16 residues. The CDR3 nucleotides read TGCAGCGTTATTCTAGCGGGAGGACCCCACTACAATGAGCAGTTCTTC. Translating gives CSVILAGGPHYNEQFF.

The J gene is TRBJ2-5, the V gene TRBV27; 11 bases match TRBD1. In germline, CDR1 is MNHEY, CDR2 SMNVEV (reference sequence). J was trimmed by 0 bases and V by 9 bases; bases with no gene match: 18. This CDR3 region has 19 residues. DNA of the CDR3: TGTGCCAGTTCCTTATTACCCGGGACAGGGGGTGGGAACCAAGAGACCCAGTACTTC. The encoded protein is CASSLLPGTGGGNQETQYF.

This clonotype was seen ten or more times. The V and J genes are TRBV4-1 and TRBJ2-3; D is ambiguous. The CDR3 covers 14 residues. Germline CDR1 is MGHRA and CDR2 is YSYEKL. Trimming left V 1 base short and J 0 bases short, with 5 bases between. DNA of the CDR3: TGCGCCAGCAGCCAAGGAAGTAGCACAGATACGCAGTATTTT. Protein: CASSQGSSTDTQYF.

This clonotype was recorded a few times. V is TRBV5-8 and J is TRBJ2-1; the D gene could be TRBD1 or TRBD2 (5 bases each). V was clipped by 0 bases and J by 8 bases, with 21 bases between them. This CDR3 is 17 amino acids long. The V gene's germline CDR1 is SGHTS and CDR2 YDEGEE. The CDR3 loop is CASSLEGRTTGGDEQFF. CDR3 sequence (DNA): TGTGCCAGCAGCTTGGAGGGTAGGACAACCGGAGGCGATGAGCAGTTCTTC. Combining the CDR3 with reference TRBV5-8 and TRBJ2-1 gives the whole variable domain EAGVTQSPTHLIKTRGQQATLRCSPISGHTSVYWYQQALGLGLQFLLWYDEGEERNRGNFPPRFSGRQFPNYSSELNVNALELEDSALYLCASSLEGRTTGGDEQFFGPGTRLTVL.

The chain employs TRBV7-3 and TRBJ2-2, with TRBD2 matching over 12 bases. Germline CDR1 SGHTA, CDR2 FQGTGA. V gave up 5 bases and J gave up 13 bases; unmatched junction bases: 5. The CDR3 contains 13 residues. This CDR3 is CASSLTSGGLLFF. DNA of the CDR3: TGTGCCAGCAGCCTCACTAGCGGGGGGTTGCTGTTTTTT.

This clonotype occurred a few times. The chain links TRBV5-4 to TRBJ2-1; TRBD2 agrees at 13 bases. With 4 bases clipped from V and 5 bases from J, the junction kept 6 bases outside the gene matches. The CDR3 consists of 16 residues. Germline CDR1 and CDR2: SGHNT and YYREEE (reference sequence). CDR3 coding DNA: TGTGCCAGCAGCGCGATGGGACTAGCGGGGAACAATGAGCAGTTCTTC. Protein sequence: CASSAMGLAGNNEQFF.